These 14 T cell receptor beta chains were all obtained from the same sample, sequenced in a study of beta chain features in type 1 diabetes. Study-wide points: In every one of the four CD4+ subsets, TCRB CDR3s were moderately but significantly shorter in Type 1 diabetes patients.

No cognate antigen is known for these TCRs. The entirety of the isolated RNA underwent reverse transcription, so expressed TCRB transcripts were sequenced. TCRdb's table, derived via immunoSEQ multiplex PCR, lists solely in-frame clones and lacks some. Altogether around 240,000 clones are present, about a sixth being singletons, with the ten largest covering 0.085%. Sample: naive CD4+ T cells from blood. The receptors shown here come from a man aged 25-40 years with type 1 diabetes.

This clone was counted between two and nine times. The CDR3 loop reads CASSPSMGPSYGYTF. DNA for the CDR3: TGTGCCAGCAGCCCAAGTATGGGCCCCTCCTATGGCTACACCTTC. The chain joins TRBV7-2 to TRBJ1-2, with D unclear. CDR3 size: 15 residues. The V and J ends lost 5 bases and 4 bases respectively, with 17 bases between them. Germline V CDR1 and CDR2: SGHTA, FQGNSA.

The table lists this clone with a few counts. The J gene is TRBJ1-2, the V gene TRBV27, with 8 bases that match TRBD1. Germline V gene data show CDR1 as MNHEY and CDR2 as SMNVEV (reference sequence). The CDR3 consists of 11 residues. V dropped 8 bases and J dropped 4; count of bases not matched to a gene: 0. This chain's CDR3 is CASGQGYGYTF. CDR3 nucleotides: TGTGCCAGCGGACAGGGCTATGGCTACACCTTC.

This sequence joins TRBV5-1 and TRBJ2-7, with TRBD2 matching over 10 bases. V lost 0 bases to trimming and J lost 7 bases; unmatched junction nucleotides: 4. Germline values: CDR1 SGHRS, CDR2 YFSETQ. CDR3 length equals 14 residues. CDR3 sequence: CASSLGIAGGEQYF. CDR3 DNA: TGCGCCAGCAGCTTGGGAATAGCGGGAGGTGAGCAGTACTTC.

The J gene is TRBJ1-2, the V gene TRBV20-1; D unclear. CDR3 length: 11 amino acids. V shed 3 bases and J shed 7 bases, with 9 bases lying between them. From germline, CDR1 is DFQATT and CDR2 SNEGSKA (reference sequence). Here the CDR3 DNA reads TGCAGTGCTAGGCTGGATTCTGGCTACACCTTC. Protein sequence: CSARLDSGYTF.

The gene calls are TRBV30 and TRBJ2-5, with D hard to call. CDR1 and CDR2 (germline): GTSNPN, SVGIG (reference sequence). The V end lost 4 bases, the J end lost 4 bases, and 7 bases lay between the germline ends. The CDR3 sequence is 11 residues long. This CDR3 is CAWTGTETQYF. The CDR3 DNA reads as TGTGCCTGGACAGGAACAGAGACCCAGTACTTC.

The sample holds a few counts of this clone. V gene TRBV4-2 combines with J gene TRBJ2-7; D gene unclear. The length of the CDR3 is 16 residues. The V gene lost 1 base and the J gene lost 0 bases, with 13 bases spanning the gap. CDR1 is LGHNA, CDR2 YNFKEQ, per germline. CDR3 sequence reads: CASSQVDGRSSYEQYF. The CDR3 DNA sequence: TGTGCCAGCAGCCAAGTGGACGGGCGGAGCTCCTACGAGCAGTACTTC.

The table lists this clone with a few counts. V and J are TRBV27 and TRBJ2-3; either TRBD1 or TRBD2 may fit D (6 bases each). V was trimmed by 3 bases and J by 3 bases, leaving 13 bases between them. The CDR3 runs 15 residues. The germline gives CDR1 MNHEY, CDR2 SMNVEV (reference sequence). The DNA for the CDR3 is TGTGCCAGCAGTTTTGGTGGAGGGGGAACAGATACGCAGTATTTT. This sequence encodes CASSFGGGGTDTQYF.

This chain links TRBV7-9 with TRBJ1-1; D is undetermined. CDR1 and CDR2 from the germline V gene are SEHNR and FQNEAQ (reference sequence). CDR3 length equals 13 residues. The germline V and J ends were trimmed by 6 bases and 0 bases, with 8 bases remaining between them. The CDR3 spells CASREQLNTEAFF. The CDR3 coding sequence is TGTGCCAGCAGAGAGCAATTGAACACTGAAGCTTTCTTT.

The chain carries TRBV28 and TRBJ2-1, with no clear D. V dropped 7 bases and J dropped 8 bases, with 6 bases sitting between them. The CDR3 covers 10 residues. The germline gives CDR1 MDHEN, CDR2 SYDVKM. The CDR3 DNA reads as TGTGCCAGCAAAAAATATGAGCAGTTCTTC. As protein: CASKKYEQFF. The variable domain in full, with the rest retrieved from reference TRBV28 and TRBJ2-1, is DVKVTQSSRYLVKRTGEKVFLECVQDMDHENMFWYRQDPGLGLRLIYFSYDVKMKEKGDIPEGYSVSREKKERFSLILESASTNQTSMYLCASKKYEQFFGPGTRLTVL.

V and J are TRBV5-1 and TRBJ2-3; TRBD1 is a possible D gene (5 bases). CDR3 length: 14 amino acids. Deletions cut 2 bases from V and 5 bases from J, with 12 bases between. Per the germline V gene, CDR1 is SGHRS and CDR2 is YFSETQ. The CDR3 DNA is TGCGCCAGCAGCTTTTCCAGGGCGCGAGATACGCAGTATTTT. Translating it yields CASSFSRARDTQYF. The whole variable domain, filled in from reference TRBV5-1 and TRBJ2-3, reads KAGVTQTPRYLIKTRGQQVTLSCSPISGHRSVSWYQQTPGQGLQFLFEYFSETQRNKGNFPGRFSGRQFSNSRSEMNVSTLELGDSALYLCASSFSRARDTQYFGPGTRLTVL.

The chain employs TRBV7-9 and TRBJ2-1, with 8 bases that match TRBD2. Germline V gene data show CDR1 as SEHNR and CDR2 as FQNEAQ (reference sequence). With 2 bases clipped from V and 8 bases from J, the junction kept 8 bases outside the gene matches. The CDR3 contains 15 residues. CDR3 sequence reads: CASSLPGLVRDEQFF. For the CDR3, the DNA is TGTGCCAGCAGCTTACCGGGACTAGTCCGGGATGAGCAGTTCTTC.

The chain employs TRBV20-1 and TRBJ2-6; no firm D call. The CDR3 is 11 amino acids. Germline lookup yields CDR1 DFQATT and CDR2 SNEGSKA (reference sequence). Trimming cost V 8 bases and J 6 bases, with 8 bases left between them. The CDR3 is CSTTKANVLTF. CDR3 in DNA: TGCAGTACCACCAAGGCCAACGTCCTGACTTTC.

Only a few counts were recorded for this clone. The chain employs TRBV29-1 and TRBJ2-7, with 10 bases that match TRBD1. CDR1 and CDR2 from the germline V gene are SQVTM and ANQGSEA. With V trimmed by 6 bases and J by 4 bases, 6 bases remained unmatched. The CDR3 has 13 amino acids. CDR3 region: CSVSGQGRYEQYF. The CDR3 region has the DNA TGCAGCGTCTCGGGACAGGGGCGTTACGAGCAGTACTTC.

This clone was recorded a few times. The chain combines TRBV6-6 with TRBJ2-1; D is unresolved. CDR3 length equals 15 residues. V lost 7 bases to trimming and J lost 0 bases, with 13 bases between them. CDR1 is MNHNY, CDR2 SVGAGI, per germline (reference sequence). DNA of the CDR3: TGTGCCAGCACCCCTTCTCTGAGCTCCTACAATGAGCAGTTCTTC. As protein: CASTPSLSSYNEQFF.